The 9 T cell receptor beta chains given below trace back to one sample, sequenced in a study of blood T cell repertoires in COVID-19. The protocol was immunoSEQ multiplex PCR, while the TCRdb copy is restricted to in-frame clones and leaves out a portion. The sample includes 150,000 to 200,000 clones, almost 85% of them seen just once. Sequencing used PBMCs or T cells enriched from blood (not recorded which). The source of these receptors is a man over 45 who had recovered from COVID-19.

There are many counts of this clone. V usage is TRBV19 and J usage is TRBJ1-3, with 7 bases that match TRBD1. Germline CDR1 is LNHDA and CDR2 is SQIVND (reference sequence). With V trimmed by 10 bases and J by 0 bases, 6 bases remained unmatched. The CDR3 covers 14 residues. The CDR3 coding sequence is TGTGCCACCGGGACAGACTTCTCTGGAAACACCATATATTTT. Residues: CATGTDFSGNTIYF.

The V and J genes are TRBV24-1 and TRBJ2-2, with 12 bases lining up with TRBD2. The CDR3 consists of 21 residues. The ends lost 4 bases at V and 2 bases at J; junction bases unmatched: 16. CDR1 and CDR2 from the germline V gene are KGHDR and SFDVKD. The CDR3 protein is CATSDPWTSGTHTSNTGELFF. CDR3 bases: TGTGCCACCAGTGACCCCTGGACTAGCGGGACTCATACCTCTAACACCGGGGAGCTGTTTTTT.

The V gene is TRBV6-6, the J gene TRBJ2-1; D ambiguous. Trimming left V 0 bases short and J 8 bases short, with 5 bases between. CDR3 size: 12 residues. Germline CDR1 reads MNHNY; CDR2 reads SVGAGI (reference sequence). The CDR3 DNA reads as TGTGCCAGCAGTTACTCGTCCGATGAGCAGTTCTTC. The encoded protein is CASSYSSDEQFF.

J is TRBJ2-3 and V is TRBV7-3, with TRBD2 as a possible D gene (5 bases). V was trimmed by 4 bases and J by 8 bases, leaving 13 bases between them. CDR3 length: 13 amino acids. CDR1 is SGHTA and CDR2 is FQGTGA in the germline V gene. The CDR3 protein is CASSSEDWGTQYF. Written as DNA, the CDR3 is TGTGCCAGCAGCTCGGAGGATTGGGGTACGCAGTATTTT.

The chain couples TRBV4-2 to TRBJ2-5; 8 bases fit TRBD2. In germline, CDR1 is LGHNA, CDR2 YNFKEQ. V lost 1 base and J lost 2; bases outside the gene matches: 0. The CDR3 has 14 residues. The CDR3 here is CASSQAGGQETQYF. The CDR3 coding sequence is TGTGCCAGCAGCCAAGCGGGGGGGCAAGAGACCCAGTACTTC.

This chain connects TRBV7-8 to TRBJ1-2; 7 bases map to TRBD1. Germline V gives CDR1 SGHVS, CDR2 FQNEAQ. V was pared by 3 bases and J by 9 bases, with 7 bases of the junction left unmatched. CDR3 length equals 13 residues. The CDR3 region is CASSFGQAQSYTF. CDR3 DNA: TGTGCCAGCAGCTTTGGACAGGCGCAGAGCTACACCTTC.

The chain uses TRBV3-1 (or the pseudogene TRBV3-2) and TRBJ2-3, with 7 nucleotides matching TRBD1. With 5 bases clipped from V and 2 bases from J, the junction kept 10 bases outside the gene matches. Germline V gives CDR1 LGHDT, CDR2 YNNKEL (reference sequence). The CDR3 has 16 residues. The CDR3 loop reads CASSVGQFLSTDTQYF. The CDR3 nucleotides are TGTGCCAGCAGCGTGGGACAGTTCCTCTCCACAGATACGCAGTATTTT.

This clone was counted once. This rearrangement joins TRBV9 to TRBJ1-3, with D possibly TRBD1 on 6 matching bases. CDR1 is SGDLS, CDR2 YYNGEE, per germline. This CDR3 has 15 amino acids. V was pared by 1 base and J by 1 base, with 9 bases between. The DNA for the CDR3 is TGTGCCAGCAGCGTACAGGGGAATTCTGGAAACACCATATATTTT. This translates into CASSVQGNSGNTIYF.

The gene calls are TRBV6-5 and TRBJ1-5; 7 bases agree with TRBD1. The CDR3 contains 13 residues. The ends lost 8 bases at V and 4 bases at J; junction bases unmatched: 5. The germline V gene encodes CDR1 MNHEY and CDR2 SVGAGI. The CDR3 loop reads CASGTVLNQPQHF. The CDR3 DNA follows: TGTGCCAGCGGGACAGTTCTAAATCAGCCCCAGCATTTT.